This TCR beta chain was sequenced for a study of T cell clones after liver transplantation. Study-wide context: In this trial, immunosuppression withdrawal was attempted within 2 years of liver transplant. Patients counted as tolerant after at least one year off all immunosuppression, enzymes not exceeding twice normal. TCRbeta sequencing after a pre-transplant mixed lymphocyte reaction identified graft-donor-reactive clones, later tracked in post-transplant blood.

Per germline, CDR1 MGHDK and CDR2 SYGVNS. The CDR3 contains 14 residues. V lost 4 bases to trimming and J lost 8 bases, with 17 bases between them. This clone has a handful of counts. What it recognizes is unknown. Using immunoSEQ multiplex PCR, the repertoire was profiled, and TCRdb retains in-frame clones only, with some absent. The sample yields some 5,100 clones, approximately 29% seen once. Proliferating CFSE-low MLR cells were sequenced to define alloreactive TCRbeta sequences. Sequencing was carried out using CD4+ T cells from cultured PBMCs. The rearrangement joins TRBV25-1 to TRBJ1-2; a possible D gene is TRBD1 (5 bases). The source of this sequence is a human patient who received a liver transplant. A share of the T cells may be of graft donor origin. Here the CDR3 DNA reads TGTGCCAGCAGTGGAAATTTGGGGGGGGAGGGCTACACCTTC. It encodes CASSGNLGGEGYTF.